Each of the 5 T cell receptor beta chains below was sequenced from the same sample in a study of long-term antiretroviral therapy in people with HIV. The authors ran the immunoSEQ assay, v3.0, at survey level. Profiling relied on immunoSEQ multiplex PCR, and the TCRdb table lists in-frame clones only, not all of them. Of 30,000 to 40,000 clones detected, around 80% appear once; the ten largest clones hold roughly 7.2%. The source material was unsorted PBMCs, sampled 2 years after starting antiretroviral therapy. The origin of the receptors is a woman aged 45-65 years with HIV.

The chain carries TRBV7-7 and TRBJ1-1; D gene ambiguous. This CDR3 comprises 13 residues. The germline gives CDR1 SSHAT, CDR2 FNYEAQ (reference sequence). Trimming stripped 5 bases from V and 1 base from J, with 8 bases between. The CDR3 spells CASSPLGNTEAFF. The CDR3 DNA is TGTGCCAGCAGCCCTTTAGGGAACACTGAAGCTTTCTTT.

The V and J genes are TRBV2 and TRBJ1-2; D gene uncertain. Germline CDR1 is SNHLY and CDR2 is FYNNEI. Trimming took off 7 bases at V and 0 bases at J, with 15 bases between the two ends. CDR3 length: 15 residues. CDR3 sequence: CASTRSTLTNYGYTF. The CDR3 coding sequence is TGTGCCAGCACGCGGTCTACACTTACTAACTATGGCTACACCTTC. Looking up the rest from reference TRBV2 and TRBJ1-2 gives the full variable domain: EPEVTQTPSHQVTQMGQEVILRCVPISNHLYFYWYRQILGQKVEFLVSFYNNEISEKSEIFDDQFSVERPDGSNFTLKIRSTKLEDSAMYFCASTRSTLTNYGYTFGSGTRLTVV.

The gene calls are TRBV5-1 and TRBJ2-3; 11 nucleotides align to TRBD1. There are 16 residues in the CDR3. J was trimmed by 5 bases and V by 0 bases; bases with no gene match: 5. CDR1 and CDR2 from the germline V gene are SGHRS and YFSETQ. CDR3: CASSLVGQGVGDTQYF. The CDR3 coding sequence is TGCGCCAGCAGCTTGGTGGGACAGGGGGTAGGAGATACGCAGTATTTT.

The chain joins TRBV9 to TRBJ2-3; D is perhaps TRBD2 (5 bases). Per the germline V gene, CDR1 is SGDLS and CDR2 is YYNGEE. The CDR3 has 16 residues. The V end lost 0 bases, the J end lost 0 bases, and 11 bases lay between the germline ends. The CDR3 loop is CASSVGRLTSTDTQYF. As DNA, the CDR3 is TGTGCCAGCAGCGTAGGGAGGCTCACTAGCACAGATACGCAGTATTTT.

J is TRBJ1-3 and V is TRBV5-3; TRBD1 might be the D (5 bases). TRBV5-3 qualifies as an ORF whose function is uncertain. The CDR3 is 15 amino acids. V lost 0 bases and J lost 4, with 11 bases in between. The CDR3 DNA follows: TGTGCCAGAAGCTTGGCGAGGGGATCCGGAAACACCATATATTTT. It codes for CARSLARGSGNTIYF.